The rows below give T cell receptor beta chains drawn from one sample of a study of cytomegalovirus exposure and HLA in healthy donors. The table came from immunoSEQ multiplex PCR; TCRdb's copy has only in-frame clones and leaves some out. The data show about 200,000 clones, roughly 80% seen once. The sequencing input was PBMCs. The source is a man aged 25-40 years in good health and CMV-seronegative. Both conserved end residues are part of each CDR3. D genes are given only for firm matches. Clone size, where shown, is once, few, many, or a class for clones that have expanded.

CASSLNIGGEQYF,TGTGCCAGCAGCCTCAACATAGGCGGCGAGCAGTACTTC,NA,TRBV5-8,TRBJ2-7,13,NA
CASSLQGFTEAFF,TGTGCCAGCAGCTTACAGGGTTTCACTGAAGCTTTCTTT,NA,TRBV7-3,TRBJ1-1,13,NA
CASSPPFASRHWQGESGYTF,TGTGCCAGCAGCCCCCCATTCGCCTCTAGACACTGGCAGGGCGAGAGTGGCTACACCTTC,NA,TRBV2,TRBJ1-2,20,NA
CASISIGQGAEKLFF,TGTGCCAGCATCTCGATCGGACAGGGGGCTGAAAAACTGTTTTTT,TRBD1,TRBV2,TRBJ1-4,15,NA
CATAGEQGYNSPLHF,TGTGCCACCGCGGGAGAACAGGGCTATAATTCACCCCTCCACTTT,NA,TRBV6-6,TRBJ1-6,15,few
CASSDQGGQPQHF,TGTGCCAGCAGTGATCAGGGGGGTCAGCCCCAGCATTTT,TRBD1,TRBV6-1,TRBJ1-5,13,few
CASSSGTGLYEQYF,TGTGCCAGCAGTTCCGGGACAGGACTATACGAGCAGTACTTC,TRBD1,TRBV6-5,TRBJ2-7,14,NA
CAISDPWTGYEQYF,TGTGCCATCAGTGACCCCTGGACAGGTTACGAGCAGTACTTC,TRBD1,TRBV10-3,TRBJ2-7,14,once
CASSDRRGGEYEQYF,TGCGCCAGCAGTGATAGAAGAGGGGGCGAGTACGAGCAGTACTTC,TRBD1,TRBV10-1,TRBJ2-7,15,NA
CSADGTRFFSEAFF,TGCAGCGCGGACGGGACACGATTTTTTAGTGAAGCTTTCTTT,NA,TRBV29-1,TRBJ1-1,14,NA
CASSLSVGTEAFF,TGTGCCAGCAGTTTAAGCGTGGGCACTGAAGCTTTCTTT,NA,TRBV27,TRBJ1-1,13,NA